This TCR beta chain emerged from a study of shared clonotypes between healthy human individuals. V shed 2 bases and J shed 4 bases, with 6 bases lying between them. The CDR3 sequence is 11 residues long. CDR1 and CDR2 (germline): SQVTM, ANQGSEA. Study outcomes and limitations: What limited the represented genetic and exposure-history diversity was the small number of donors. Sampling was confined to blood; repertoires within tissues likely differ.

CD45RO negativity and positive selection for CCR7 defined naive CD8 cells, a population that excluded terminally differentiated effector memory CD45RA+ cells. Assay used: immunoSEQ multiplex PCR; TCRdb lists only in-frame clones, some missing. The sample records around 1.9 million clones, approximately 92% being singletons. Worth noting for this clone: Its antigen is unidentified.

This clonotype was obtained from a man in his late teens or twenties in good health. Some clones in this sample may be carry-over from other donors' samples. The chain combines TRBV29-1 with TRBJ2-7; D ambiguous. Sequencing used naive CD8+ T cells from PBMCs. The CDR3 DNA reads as TGCAGCGTTGAATGGAGATACGAGCAGTACTTC. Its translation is CSVEWRYEQYF.